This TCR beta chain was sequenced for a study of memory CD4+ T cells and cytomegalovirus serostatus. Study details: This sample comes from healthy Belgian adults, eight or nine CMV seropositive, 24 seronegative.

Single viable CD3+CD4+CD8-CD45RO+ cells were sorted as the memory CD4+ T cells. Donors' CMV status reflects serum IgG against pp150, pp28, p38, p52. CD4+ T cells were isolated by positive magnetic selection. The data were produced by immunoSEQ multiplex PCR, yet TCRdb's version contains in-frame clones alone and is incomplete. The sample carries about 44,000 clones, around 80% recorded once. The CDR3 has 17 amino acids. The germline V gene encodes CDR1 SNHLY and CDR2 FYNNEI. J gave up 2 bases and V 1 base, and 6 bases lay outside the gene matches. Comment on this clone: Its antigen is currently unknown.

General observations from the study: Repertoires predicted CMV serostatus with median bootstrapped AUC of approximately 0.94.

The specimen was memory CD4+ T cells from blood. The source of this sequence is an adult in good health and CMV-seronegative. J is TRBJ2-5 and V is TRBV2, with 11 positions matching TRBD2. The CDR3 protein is CASSEVGVAGGQETQYF. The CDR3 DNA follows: TGTGCCAGCAGTGAAGTTGGTGTAGCGGGGGGGCAAGAGACCCAGTACTTC.